This T cell receptor beta chain derives from a study of CD8 T cells in acute hepatitis C reinfection. Overall study context: Sequences come from NS3-1073-specific CD8+ T cells, during acute infection and after clearance. Regarding the study as a whole: Overrepresentation in the naive pool did not explain the preferential TRBV04 and TRBV06 usage seen in all groups. Regardless of outcome, some twelve public clonotypes appeared, one using V04-02/J02-02.

Trimming removed 2 bases from V and 5 bases from J, with 15 bases in between. CDR3 length equals 15 residues. Germline values: CDR1 SGHTA, CDR2 FQGTGA. Time point denoted: naive CD8 control sorted from an acute-time-point sample. Every 3 months, donors from a Montreal cohort of people who inject drugs were followed. Clones were sequenced by immunoSEQ multiplex PCR, and TCRdb holds only the in-frame ones, with some missing. This table holds about 38,000 clones, over 75% found once. Details on this clone: The antigen is undetermined.

V and J are TRBV7-3 and TRBJ2-5; perhaps TRBD1 as D (5 bases). This receptor was identified in a woman aged 18-35 years who spontaneously cleared hepatitis C infection. Input material: naive CD8+ T cells from PBMCs. The CDR3 reads CASSLGGRVLETQYF. CDR3 DNA sequence: TGTGCCAGCAGCTTAGGCGGCAGGGTATTGGAGACCCAGTACTTC.